Following are 13 T cell receptor beta chains from one sample sequenced in a study of radiotherapy plus CTLA-4 blockade in lung cancer. Using immunoSEQ multiplex PCR, the repertoire was profiled, and TCRdb retains in-frame clones only, with some absent. The sample lists tens of thousands of clones; 77% were seen once. Source: peripheral blood, taken from a patient treated with radiotherapy plus ipilimumab. The receptors derive from a human donor with non-small cell lung cancer who had a partial response to radiotherapy plus ipilimumab.

V usage is TRBV19 and J usage is TRBJ2-1; a weak D match, TRBD2 (5 bases). Germline CDR1 is LNHDA and CDR2 is SQIVND (reference sequence). This CDR3 has 15 amino acids. Trimming took 9 bases from V and 5 from J, leaving 20 bases between them. CDR3 DNA: TGTGCCAGCGTCAGCGGCCGGGAACTAAACAATGAGCAGTTCTTC. Its protein product is CASVSGRELNNEQFF.

This clone was observed a few times. The rearrangement uses TRBV10-3 and TRBJ1-1; no reliable D call. This CDR3 is built from 14 residues. Germline V gene data show CDR1 as ENHRY and CDR2 as SYGVKD. V was shortened by 7 bases and J by 0 bases, with 12 bases between the two germline ends. CDR3 coding DNA: TGTGCCATCAAACCGGAGGGCCTGAACACTGAAGCTTTCTTT. This codes for CAIKPEGLNTEAFF.

V usage is TRBV5-1 and J usage is TRBJ2-7, with TRBD1 as a possible D gene (5 bases). The CDR3 is made up of 12 amino acids. Germline V gives CDR1 SGHRS, CDR2 YFSETQ. Trimming cost V 0 bases and J 4 bases, with 5 bases left between them. CDR3 sequence (DNA): TGCGCCAGCAGCTTGGAGGGGTACGAGCAGTACTTC. As protein: CASSLEGYEQYF. The full variable domain, in which reference TRBV5-1 and TRBJ2-7 provide the parts outside the CDR3, is KAGVTQTPRYLIKTRGQQVTLSCSPISGHRSVSWYQQTPGQGLQFLFEYFSETQRNKGNFPGRFSGRQFSNSRSEMNVSTLELGDSALYLCASSLEGYEQYFGPGTRLTVT.

The V gene is TRBV7-9, the J gene TRBJ1-5; TRBD1 might be the D (5 bases). V lost 5 bases and J lost 0, with 14 bases in between. CDR1 and CDR2 from the germline V gene are SEHNR and FQNEAQ (reference sequence). This CDR3 region has 16 residues. The CDR3 bases are TGTGCCAGCAGCCCCGACAGCGAATATAGCAATCAGCCCCAGCATTTT. Its protein is CASSPDSEYSNQPQHF.

The V gene is TRBV28, the J gene TRBJ2-7; TRBD2 might be the D (7 bases). CDR1 is MDHEN, CDR2 SYDVKM, per germline. V lost 7 bases and J 0 bases, leaving 13 bases between the germline ends. The length of the CDR3 is 14 residues. The CDR3 loop is CASIRGATSYEQYF. The CDR3 DNA reads as TGTGCCAGCATCCGGGGGGCCACCTCCTACGAGCAGTACTTC.

V is TRBV28 and J is TRBJ1-2, with D maybe TRBD1 (6 bases). Germline V gene sequence: CDR1 MDHEN, CDR2 SYDVKM. The CDR3 length is 12 residues. V lost 5 bases, J lost 7 bases, and 11 bases lay in between. The CDR3, as DNA: TGTGCCAGCAGTACAAGGACAGTTGGCTACACCTTC. This gives the protein CASSTRTVGYTF.

CDR3 DNA: TGCGCCAGCAGCCAAGATTTGGTCAGGGGTGGACAGCCCCAGCATTTT. This sequence encodes CASSQDLVRGGQPQHF. The rearrangement uses TRBV4-3 and TRBJ1-5; D possibly corresponds to TRBD1 (6 bases). Trimming removed 0 bases from V and 7 bases from J, with 16 bases in between. Germline assignment: CDR1 LGHNA and CDR2 YSLEER. The CDR3 runs 16 residues.

This clone was observed a handful of times. V and J are TRBV2 and TRBJ2-1, with a weak D call TRBD1 (5 bases). Germline V gives CDR1 SNHLY, CDR2 FYNNEI. The V gene lost 6 bases and the J gene lost 4 bases, with 16 bases spanning the gap. The CDR3 is made up of 15 amino acids. The DNA of the CDR3 is TGTGCCAGCAGCAGTGGGGCAGGGCAGTACAATGAGCAGTTCTTC. The encoded protein is CASSSGAGQYNEQFF.

V gene TRBV19 combines with J gene TRBJ1-3, with no clear D. Per the germline V gene, CDR1 is LNHDA and CDR2 is SQIVND (reference sequence). V was pared by 3 bases and J by 0 bases, with 21 bases between. The CDR3 runs 19 residues. CDR3 region: CASSIVEVSLYRSGNTIYF. The CDR3 DNA is TGTGCCAGTAGTATCGTGGAGGTTTCCCTTTATCGCTCTGGAAACACCATATATTTT.

The chain employs TRBV5-4 and TRBJ1-2; D remains ambiguous. V gave up 1 base and J gave up 2 bases, with 9 bases separating them. Germline CDR1 reads SGHNT; CDR2 reads YYREEE (reference sequence). The CDR3 is 14 residues long. CDR3 amino acids: CASSLSQANYGYTF. CDR3 DNA: TGTGCCAGCAGCTTGAGCCAGGCAAACTATGGCTACACCTTC.

J is TRBJ2-4 and V is TRBV9; D perhaps matches TRBD1 (6 bases). CDR3 size: 15 residues. The germline V and J ends were trimmed by 0 bases and 6 bases, with 13 bases remaining between them. The germline V gene encodes CDR1 SGDLS and CDR2 YYNGEE. The CDR3 DNA sequence: TGTGCCAGCAGCGTAGATGCAGGGGCGGGAAACATTCAGTACTTC. This sequence encodes CASSVDAGAGNIQYF. The full variable domain, in which reference TRBV9 and TRBJ2-4 provide the parts outside the CDR3, is DSGVTQTPKHLITATGQRVTLRCSPRSGDLSVYWYQQSLDQGLQFLIQYYNGEERAKGNILERFSAQQFPDLHSELNLSSLELGDSALYFCASSVDAGAGNIQYFGAGTRLSVL.

The chain recombines TRBV7-6 with TRBJ2-3; weak D call: TRBD2 (6 bases). Trimming pared 3 bases from V and 7 bases from J, leaving 20 bases between. Germline loops: CDR1 SGHVS, CDR2 FNYEAQ. The CDR3 sequence is 16 residues long. CDR3 loop: CASSFGLKAVSNTQYF. CDR3 bases: TGTGCCAGCAGCTTTGGACTAAAAGCGGTTTCCAATACGCAGTATTTT. The full variable domain, in which reference TRBV7-6 and TRBJ2-3 provide the parts outside the CDR3, is GAGVSQSPRYKVTKRGQDVALRCDPISGHVSLYWYRQALGQGPEFLTYFNYEAQQDKSGLPNDRFSAERPEGSISTLTIQRTEQRDSAMYRCASSFGLKAVSNTQYFGPGTRLTVL.

The genes are TRBV6-5 and TRBJ2-2, with TRBD2 matching 12 bases. Trimming took 8 bases from V and 5 from J; bases not matched to a gene: 3. This CDR3 contains 14 residues. Germline-derived CDR1 and CDR2 are MNHEY and SVGAGI. In DNA form, the CDR3 reads TGTGCCAGCTTGGGGACTAGCGGGACCGGGGAGCTGTTTTTT. It is translated as CASLGTSGTGELFF.